Listed here are 27 T cell receptor beta chains from one sample, sequenced in a study of tumor and adjacent non-tumor tissue in lung cancer. Three rounds of nested PCR, following a modified ARM-PCR protocol, produced the TCRbeta library. TCRdb redid the calling of the multiplex PCR reads with MiXCR, one entry per CDR3 protein. The table has tens of thousands of distinct CDR3 sequences, roughly 66% seen once; the top ten hold around 20%. This sample's RNA came from whole unsorted tissue. Sequenced sample: lung tumor tissue. The receptors derive from a man in his sixties with non-small cell lung cancer.

Many counts were recorded for this clonotype. This rearrangement joins TRBV7-9 to TRBJ2-5; possible D gene TRBD2, 6 bases. The V gene lost 4 bases and the J gene lost 2 bases, with 14 bases spanning the gap. The CDR3 is 15 residues long. The germline V gene encodes CDR1 SEHNR and CDR2 FQNEAQ (reference sequence). CDR3 DNA: TGTGCCAGCAGCTCCGTCAAGGGAGGACAAGAGACCCAGTACTTC. Its translation is CASSSVKGGQETQYF.

In regard to this clonotype: This CDR3 fails to terminate in the conserved phenylalanine or tryptophan, so it likely reflects a read error. The chain uses TRBV4-1 and TRBJ1-5; weak D call: TRBD1 (6 bases). The J call is doubtful: the DNA matches TRBJ2-3 better. Germline assignment: CDR1 MGHRA and CDR2 YSYEKL. The CDR3 sequence is 16 residues long. CDR3 sequence reads: CASSQVTGPSNQPQYL. The CDR3 DNA sequence: TGCGCCAGCAGCCAAGTGACAGGACCTAGCAATCAGCCCCAGTATCTT.

This chain uses TRBV5-1 with TRBJ2-5; D remains unclear. V gave up 0 bases and J gave up 2 bases, with 14 bases separating them. Germline V gene sequence: CDR1 SGHRS, CDR2 YFSETQ. The CDR3 totals 16 residues. In DNA, the CDR3 is TGCGCCAGCAGCTTGGGTTCGTTGGGGATGCAAGAGACCCAGTACTTC. Protein sequence: CASSLGSLGMQETQYF.

This clonotype was counted ten times or more. The gene calls are TRBV6-6 and TRBJ1-6; tentatively, D is TRBD1 (6 bases). The V end lost 7 bases, the J end lost 6 bases, and 7 bases lay between the germline ends. CDR1 is MNHNY, CDR2 SVGAGI, per germline (reference sequence). This CDR3 spans 12 amino acids. Here the CDR3 reads CASKGGNSPLHF. In DNA form, the CDR3 reads TGTGCCAGCAAAGGGGGTAATTCACCCCTCCACTTT.

This clonotype is a singleton in its sample. With a much larger clone just one base away, this may be a read error. This chain's CDR3 is CAWSRVLQETQYF. The CDR3 DNA sequence: TGTGCCTGGAGTCGGGTACTTCAAGAGACCCAGTACTTC. The V gene is TRBV30, the J gene TRBJ2-5; D remains unclear. V was pared by 2 bases and J by 2 bases, with 9 bases between. Germline V CDR1 and CDR2: GTSNPN, SVGIG (reference sequence). The CDR3 loop spans 13 amino acids.

A word on this clonotype: At one end, the junction sequence differs from germline, possibly due to a read error. The chain links TRBV11-3 to TRBJ2-3; D may be TRBD2 (7 bases). The CDR3 spans 17 residues. The germline CDR1 and CDR2 sequences are SGHNT and YENEEA. CDR3 amino acids: CASSLRGAGMRTDTQYF. The CDR3 DNA is TGTGCCAGCAGCCTGCGGGGAGCGGGAATGAGGACAGATACGCAATATTTT.

Notes on this clonotype: This may come from a read error, since a much larger clone is one base off. The V call is TRBV30, the J call TRBJ1-1, with D possibly TRBD1 on 6 matching bases. Germline V gene sequence: CDR1 GTSNPN, CDR2 SVGIG (reference sequence). The CDR3 is 15 amino acids. The CDR3 sequence: CAWSVPGRGTTEALF. CDR3 DNA sequence: TGTGCCTGGAGTGTACCAGGTAGGGGGACCACTGAAGCTTTATTT.

As regards this clonotype: The junction departs from germline at one end; a sequencing error may be responsible. The chain has TRBV4-2 and TRBJ1-5; a weak D match, TRBD1 (5 bases). Germline V lookup: CDR1 LGHNA, CDR2 YNFKEQ. The CDR3 extends over 16 amino acids. The CDR3 loop reads CASCRVRAQLGEPQHF. CDR3 DNA sequence: TGTGCCAGCTGCCGGGTCCGAGCGCAGTTAGGGGAGCCCCAACATTTT.

The chain links TRBV4-2 to TRBJ2-3; 8 bases fit TRBD2. V lost 0 bases to trimming and J lost 6 bases; unmatched junction nucleotides: 5. CDR3 length: 15 residues. From germline, CDR1 is LGHNA and CDR2 YNFKEQ. The CDR3 DNA follows: TGTGCCAGCAGCCAAGAACGGGAGGGCCGTGATACGCAGTATTTT. As protein: CASSQEREGRDTQYF.

As concerns this clonotype: One base away lies a much larger clone, so this may be a sequencing read error. The chain has TRBV6-6 and TRBJ2-1, with D perhaps matching TRBD1 (6 bases). CDR1 MNHNY and CDR2 SVGAGI come from the germline V gene (reference sequence). This CDR3 has 15 residues. The CDR3 DNA reads TGTGCCAGCAGCCCAGGGGCGGGCGGAAACAATGGGCAGTTCTTC. Translation gives CASSPGAGGNNGQFF.

As concerns this clonotype: A single base separates this from a much larger clone, so it may be a read error. The rearrangement links TRBV6-1 to TRBJ2-5, with TRBD2 matching over 8 bases. The trim removed 7 bases at V and 6 bases at J, leaving 22 bases unmatched. Germline CDR1 MNHNS, CDR2 SASEGT. The CDR3 loop spans 18 amino acids. CDR3: CASTPNPLLAVANQTQYF. The CDR3 region has the DNA TGTGCCAGCACCCCGAACCCCCTACTAGCGGTGGCGAATCAGACCCAGTACTTC.

Within the sample, this clonotype is medium-sized. The chain joins TRBV11-2 to TRBJ1-3, with D hard to call. Trimming took off 3 bases at V and 0 bases at J, with 6 bases between the two ends. Germline V CDR1 and CDR2: SGHAT, FQNNGV. The CDR3 has 14 residues. The CDR3 nucleotides are TGTGCCAGCAGCTTGACACCCTCTGGAAACACCATATATTTT. It translates to CASSLTPSGNTIYF.

For this clonotype: A much larger clone differs by one base, so this may be a read error. The chain joins TRBV20-1 to TRBJ1-1, with 11 bases aligning to TRBD1. Germline lookup yields CDR1 DFQATT and CDR2 SNEGSKA (reference sequence). CDR3 size: 13 residues. The CDR3 coding sequence is TGCACTGCTGTTCGGGACAGGGGGACTGAAGCTTTCTTT. Translation: CTAVRDRGTEAFF.

This clonotype was picked up many times. The genes are TRBV6-2 or TRBV6-3 and TRBJ1-5, with 7 bases fitting TRBD1. This CDR3 comprises 13 residues. V lost 7 bases and J lost 6; bases outside the gene matches: 6. CDR1 is MNHEY and CDR2 is SVGEGT in the germline V gene. The CDR3 loop is CASTDRAIQPQHF. The CDR3 bases are TGTGCCAGCACTGACAGGGCGATTCAGCCCCAGCATTTT.

About this clonotype: Relative to the germline gene, one junction end is altered; a read error may explain this. The rearrangement uses TRBV7-9 and TRBJ2-1, with 9 bases fitting TRBD2. The CDR3 is 14 residues long. The V gene's germline CDR1 is SEHNR and CDR2 FQNEAQ (reference sequence). CDR3 sequence reads: CASSFSREGSEQFF. In nucleotides, the CDR3 is TGCGCCAGCAGCTTCTCGCGGGAGGGCTCTGAGCAGTTCTTC.

This chain joins TRBV5-8 and TRBJ2-5, with TRBD2 matching 7 bases. There are 16 residues in the CDR3. Germline loops: CDR1 SGHTS, CDR2 YDEGEE. V dropped 10 bases and J dropped 7; count of bases not matched to a gene: 22. The CDR3, as DNA: TGTGCCTACAGCTTGCTCCCTAGCGGTGGCGGTGGGACCCAGTACTTC. Translated: CAYSLLPSGGGGTQYF.

This chain joins TRBV12-3 or TRBV12-4 and TRBJ2-2; D gene unclear. Trimming stripped 1 base from V and 12 bases from J, with 12 bases between. The CDR3 sequence is 13 residues long. The chain's CDR3 is CASSLGYTGKLFF. CDR3 DNA: TGTGCCAGCAGTTTAGGGTACACTGGGAAGCTGTTTTTT.

The chain is built from TRBV29-1 and TRBJ1-1; 9 bases fit TRBD1. Germline CDR1 is SQVTM and CDR2 is ANQGSEA. The trim removed 1 base at V and 1 base at J, leaving 10 bases unmatched. This CDR3 spans 17 amino acids. The CDR3 bases are TGCAGCGTTGAAGCCCCCCTAACAGGGGGCAGGAACACTGAAGCTTTCTTT. This codes for CSVEAPLTGGRNTEAFF.

In the case of this clonotype: The junction departs from the called germline gene at one end, perhaps through a read error. The chain links TRBV14 to TRBJ2-5; D is perhaps TRBD1 (6 bases). CDR1 is SGHDN, CDR2 FVKESK, per germline. This CDR3 spans 14 amino acids. CDR3 DNA sequence: TGTGCCATCAGCCAAAACAGGGAACAAGAGACTCAGTACTTC. Translation: CAISQNREQETQYF.

Concerning this clonotype itself: The junction departs from germline at one end; a sequencing error may be responsible. This rearrangement joins TRBV7-9 to TRBJ2-3; TRBD1 or TRBD2 may be the D gene (5 bases each). This CDR3 comprises 13 residues. Germline assignment: CDR1 SEHNR and CDR2 FQNEAQ (reference sequence). This CDR3 is CSSTWGNPDMQYF. CDR3 bases: TGTTCCAGCACCTGGGGGAACCCAGATATGCAGTATTTT.

This clonotype has more than one count but fewer than ten. This chain connects TRBV10-2 to TRBJ2-7, with D tentatively TRBD1 (6 bases). V was clipped by 0 bases and J by 2 bases, with 11 bases between them. This CDR3 has 15 residues. Germline loops: CDR1 WSHSY, CDR2 SAAADI. The CDR3 region has the DNA TGCGCCAGCAGTGAGTCCACGACAGGCCCCTACGAGCAGTACTTC. Translating gives CASSESTTGPYEQYF.

This clonotype has only a few counts. This sequence joins TRBV21-1 and TRBJ1-5; TRBD1 was called by the table and not checked on the DNA. TRBV21-1 is a documented pseudogene. The CDR3 is 16 residues long. This CDR3 reads CASSRPTGPSNQPQHF. The CDR3 coding sequence is TGTGCCAGCAGCAGACCGACGGGACCTAGCAATCAGCCCCAGCATTTT.

The chain links TRBV27 to TRBJ2-1; possibly TRBD1 for D (6 bases). The ends were cut back, 2 bases at V and 4 bases at J, with 12 bases in the middle. The V gene's germline CDR1 is MNHEY and CDR2 SMNVEV (reference sequence). The CDR3 length is 15 residues. The CDR3 reads CASSLARTDYNEQFF. The CDR3 coding sequence is TGTGCCAGCAGTTTAGCCAGGACAGATTACAATGAGCAGTTCTTC.

Worth noting for this clonotype: A read error is likely, as this CDR3 ends without the conserved phenylalanine or tryptophan. The chain employs TRBV28 and TRBJ1-5; tentatively, D is TRBD1 (6 bases). Germline V gene sequence: CDR1 MDHEN, CDR2 SYDVKM. Trimming took off 6 bases at V and 5 bases at J, with 20 bases between the two ends. CDR3 length equals 16 residues. The CDR3 is CASRILGGQEDQPQHI. DNA of the CDR3: TGTGCCAGCAGGATATTAGGGGGACAAGAGGATCAGCCCCAGCATATT.

This clonotype was observed a few times. CDR3 in amino acids: CASSQVWLSYEQYF. CDR3 nucleotide sequence: TGTGCCAGCAGCCAAGTCTGGCTTAGCTACGAGCAGTACTTC. V and J are TRBV3-2 and TRBJ2-7. TRBV3-2 is a pseudogene locus. CDR3 size: 14 residues.

With regard to this clonotype: It is likely a read error, because the conserved phenylalanine at the end of the CDR3 is missing. The V and J genes are TRBV4-1 and TRBJ2-1, with no clear D. The CDR3 totals 15 residues. The germline CDR1 and CDR2 sequences are MGHRA and YSYEKL. The CDR3 spells CAISQRSSSYNEQFY. For the CDR3, the DNA is TGCGCCATCAGCCAGAGGTCCAGCTCCTACAATGAGCAGTTCTAC.

This clonotype was counted ten times or more. The rearrangement links TRBV5-4 to TRBJ1-2, with 10 nucleotides matching TRBD1. V trimming: 0 bases; J trimming: 8 bases; junction bases outside the gene matches: 4. The germline V gene has CDR1 SGHNT and CDR2 YYREEE (reference sequence). The CDR3 extends over 14 amino acids. The CDR3 here is CASSLVGTGEGYTF. CDR3 nucleotide sequence: TGTGCCAGCAGCTTGGTGGGGACAGGGGAAGGCTACACCTTC.